This entry features one T cell receptor beta chain sequence. This clone occurred once. The antigen it binds to is not known. No quality values exist for individual bases; no much larger clone is one base distant. At diagnosis, tumor, uninvolved tumor-adjacent lung and peripheral blood were collected and then preserved as a mix of FFPE and fresh-frozen material. For TCR repertoire profiling, blood samples were analyzed in the form of peripheral blood mononuclear cells. The immunoSEQ Assay was used to sequence TCR beta CDR3 regions from DNA. The source study handled its data this way. T cell density was computed as TCR beta template counts normalized to usable DNA estimated by amplifying housekeeping genes. Richness was estimated with the preseqR package, extrapolating to 400,000 templates for PBMC samples and 120,000 templates for tissue samples. Clonality was taken to be one minus Pielou's evenness. Differential abundance testing on productive amino-acid clonotypes, with a minimum total count of 5 and an alpha of 0.1, was used to identify tissue-enriched TCRs. The Jaccard Index and the Morisita Overlap Index were used to measure how much the repertoires overlapped between compartments. GLIPH grouped TCR beta CDR3s together with public tetramer-defined viral CDR3s, and a viral motif had to include at least three viral sequences and show V-gene enrichment. TCRdb stores this immuneACCESS table with in-frame sequences only. Part of the clones is absent; in the studies checked, under half of the shortfall reflects unresolved V genes, and no reason is known for the rest. V, J and clone size were drawn from that table, and D and trimming were deduced from the DNA. This sample gives 25,000 to 30,000 clones in total; roughly 89% of them show up just once. The leading ten clones occupy approximately 7.5% of the sample.

The sample originates from a study of T cells in localized non-small cell lung cancer (TCRdb year 2020). In terms of the full investigation: Comparing tumors with uninvolved tumor-adjacent lungs, the study looked at the T cell repertoires of around 250 patients with early-stage NSCLC. The cohort consisted of a few hundred treatment-naive NSCLC patients whose localized lung tumors had been resected. A mean age of around 66 years was recorded for the NSCLC patients, of whom under 150 were male and 107 were female.

What the authors observed across the whole study: Higher T cell density in blood was associated with longer overall survival, whereas higher clonality in adjacent lung was associated with shorter survival. Because the study design was exploratory, TCR variables were selected using unadjusted p-values without false-discovery rate correction. Uninvolved tumor-adjacent lung showed the highest T cell clonality, higher than tumor, which suggests more focused antigenic responses in the adjacent lung. Because multi-region tumor sequencing was not done, intratumor heterogeneity could not be ruled out. A median of roughly 58 of the top 100 tumor clones were detected in paired uninvolved adjacent lung, and 25 to 35 of these tumor clones were also found among the top 100 clones of the paired uninvolved adjacent lung.

Taken from the germline V gene, the CDR1 and CDR2 loops are MNHEY and SVGAGI. Clipping removes 6 bases from V and 7 bases from J, with 8 as the unmatched junction base count. The CDR3 numbers 14 residues from cysteine through phenylalanine. The entry retains the CDR3 DNA only, 42 bases that are in frame from base 1. The chain is made from TRBV6-5 and TRBJ1-4; 7 central bases correspond to TRBD1. The sequencing here drew on peripheral blood, taken before any cancer treatment. This sequence originates from a male donor at least 60 years old with stage I lung adenocarcinoma. The sequenced DNA: TGTGCCAGCAGGGGCGCGGGACAGACTGAAAAACTGTTTTTT. This translates into CASRGAGQTEKLFF.